The TCR beta chain described here comes from a study of blood T cell repertoires in COVID-19. Assay: immunoSEQ multiplex PCR; the TCRdb copy retains only in-frame clones and omits some. The sample has 250,000 to 350,000 clones, approximately 85% seen once. CDR1 SEHNR and CDR2 FQNEAQ come from the germline V gene (reference sequence). This CDR3 has 12 residues. The V end was cut by 9 bases, the J end by 3 bases, with 8 bases between. The sequence derives from a woman aged 25 to 45 who had recovered from COVID-19. Sequenced: PBMCs or T cells enriched from blood (not recorded which). The V call is TRBV7-9, the J call TRBJ2-2; D is perhaps TRBD2 (6 bases). The CDR3 loop is CASPGDTGELFF. The DNA for the CDR3 is TGTGCCAGTCCGGGAGACACCGGGGAGCTGTTTTTT.